A selection of T cell receptor beta chains follows, all from one sample in a study of T cell repertoires in cytomegalovirus infection. TCRdb itself ran the reads through MiXCR, one entry per CDR3 protein. The table has 250,000 to 300,000 distinct CDR3 sequences, approximately 22% seen once. What these receptors recognize is not known. The input for sequencing was cultured PBMCs, taken from culture after CMV antigen stimulation. All receptors derive from a human donor in good health (CMV status not recorded). Some clones in this sample may be carry-over from other donors' samples. The CDR3 runs from the conserved cysteine through the conserved F or W. The D gene is left open where the match is weak. Clone size is not always given. Where it is, it says once, few, many or a class for expanded clones.

D gene	clone size	V gene	CDR3 length	J gene	CDR3 DNA	CDR3 protein
TRBD2	-	TRBV12-3/TRBV12-4	15	TRBJ2-5	TGTGCCAGCACCTCAGCTAGCGGGAGTAAAGAGACCCAGTACTTC	CASTSASGSKETQYF
-	-	TRBV18	15	TRBJ2-3	TGTGCCAGCTCACCACCTGAGTGGGGCACAGATACGCAGTATTTT	CASSPPEWGTDTQYF
-	few	TRBV20-1	13	TRBJ2-2	TGCAGTGCTAGGAAGGGGGACACCGGGGAGCTGTTTTTT	CSARKGDTGELFF
-	few	TRBV28	14	TRBJ2-3	TGTGCCAGCAGTTTCTACTCCCACACAGATACGCAGTATTTT	CASSFYSHTDTQYF
TRBD1	few	TRBV7-8	17	TRBJ2-2	TGTGCCAGCAGGAGTCCGGGACAGGGGGCCCCCACCGGGGAGCTGTTTTTT	CASRSPGQGAPTGELFF
-	many	TRBV7-2	14	TRBJ2-5	TGTGCCAGCAGCCCCCGATTATCGGGGGAGACCCAGTACTTC	CASSPRLSGETQYF
TRBD1	-	TRBV6-4	14	TRBJ2-1	TGTGCCAGCAGCCGGGACAGGGGTTTCAGTGAGCAGTTCTTC	CASSRDRGFSEQFF
TRBD1	few	TRBV2	15	TRBJ2-1	TGTGCCAGCATCACTCAGGGACAGGGCTACAATGAGCAGTTCTTC	CASITQGQGYNEQFF
-	-	TRBV28	14	TRBJ1-2	TGTGCCAGCAGTCCCTCGGGCCCCGGCTATGGCTACACCTTC	CASSPSGPGYGYTF
-	few	TRBV25-1	15	TRBJ1-1	TGTGCCAGCACTCCCCGCGGCCCAGGGACCACTGAAGCTTTCTTT	CASTPRGPGTTEAFF
-	-	TRBV14	14	TRBJ2-3	TGTGCCAGCAGCCCCATGGGGAGTATGAATACGCAGTATTTT	CASSPMGSMNTQYF
TRBD1	-	TRBV12-3/TRBV12-4	15	TRBJ1-3	TGTGCCAGCAGTGGACAGGGCTCGGGGGGAAACACCATATATTTT	CASSGQGSGGNTIYF
TRBD2	many	TRBV7-2	17	TRBJ2-5	TGTGCCAGCAGCGTTAAACTAGCGGGAGGGGGAGGAGAGACCCAGTACTTC	CASSVKLAGGGGETQYF
-	-	TRBV12-3/TRBV12-4	16	TRBJ2-2	TGTGCCAGCAGACCTCGCATAGGGGGTGGCACCGGGGAGCTGTTTTTT	CASRPRIGGGTGELFF
TRBD1	-	TRBV6-8	15	TRBJ2-2	TGTGCCAGCAGTAGAGGACAGGGTAGCACCGGGGAGCTGTTTTTT	CASSRGQGSTGELFF
-	few	TRBV6-2/TRBV6-3	14	TRBJ1-1	TGTGCCAGCAGTCCAACCTCGGACAGCACTGAAGCTTTCTTT	CASSPTSDSTEAFF
-	-	TRBV5-1	14	TRBJ2-3	TGCGCCAGCAGCTTGGCCAGGGAAAGCGATACGCAGTATTTT	CASSLARESDTQYF
-	-	TRBV7-8	14	TRBJ2-7	TGTGCCAGCAGCTTATCAGGGGTACGCTACGAGCAGTACTTC	CASSLSGVRYEQYF
TRBD1	few	TRBV7-2	17	TRBJ2-3	TGTGCCAGCAGCCCTGGGCGGACAGGGATGGGCACAGATACGCAGTATTTT	CASSPGRTGMGTDTQYF
-	few	TRBV18	16	TRBJ2-5	TGTGCCAGCTCACCACTCTCGGGACAAACTCAAGAGACCCAGTACTTC	CASSPLSGQTQETQYF
TRBD2	few	TRBV20-1	15	TRBJ2-1	TGCAGTGCTAGGGCTCCAGCGGGACGAGAGAATGAGCAGTTCTTC	CSARAPAGRENEQFF
-	few	TRBV6-5	17	TRBJ1-5	TGTGCCAGCAGTTACTTAGGGGCAGGCGGTCGCAATCAGCCCCAGCATTTT	CASSYLGAGGRNQPQHF
-	few	TRBV11-2	14	TRBJ1-4	TGTGCCAGCTCAGTGGACAGCCTAAATGAAAAACTGTTTTTT	CASSVDSLNEKLFF
TRBD2	-	TRBV4-3	18	TRBJ2-4	TGCGCCAGCAGCCAATTAATCGTAAGCGGGAGCGGCAAAAACATTCAGTACTTC	CASSQLIVSGSGKNIQYF
-	many	TRBV7-8	13	TRBJ1-2	TGTGCCAGCAGCCCCCAGGGGCCGTTTGGCTACACCTTC	CASSPQGPFGYTF
-	few	TRBV19	16	TRBJ1-4	TGTGCCAGTAGTATAGATCGAGAACCCGGGTGGGAAAAACTGTTTTTT	CASSIDREPGWEKLFF
-	-	TRBV3-1	17	TRBJ2-3	TGTGCCAGCAGCCGAATCCGGGCGGGATCGGTCACAGATACGCAGTATTTT	CASSRIRAGSVTDTQYF
-	-	TRBV6-5	15	TRBJ2-5	TGTGCCAGCAGTTACTCTGGCAGGCCCCAAGAGACCCAGTACTTC	CASSYSGRPQETQYF
-	-	TRBV28	12	TRBJ1-6	TGTGCCAGCAGTTTAGACATTTCACCCCTCCACTTT	CASSLDISPLHF